The TCR beta chain described here comes from a study of blood T cells in healthy people across ages. Study results and caveats: Changes seen in expanded clonotypes were possibly confounded by donor CMV status left unknown. Bulk PBMC profiling left naive and antigen-experienced comparisons inconclusive.

Drawing of peripheral blood yielded 7.5 to 10 milliliters from each donor. Total RNA was isolated from each sample in quantities of at least 6 micrograms. A second PCR, run for about 7 to 11 cycles, used a sample-barcoded 5' primer plus a J-beta primer mix. TCRdb analysed the 5' RACE reads with MiXCR anew, one entry per CDR3 protein. Among roughly 1.9 million distinct CDR3 sequences listed, roughly two fifths were seen once. The CDR3 is 13 amino acids. Per the germline V gene, CDR1 is SQVTM and CDR2 is ANQGSEA. V was trimmed by 0 bases and J by 9 bases, leaving 15 bases between them. As for this clonotype: Its target is not known.

This sequence was found in a human donor in good health. The chain uses TRBV29-1 and TRBJ2-7, with D hard to call. The source material was blood. CDR3 region: CSVEDGARGGQYF. The CDR3 bases are TGCAGCGTTGAAGATGGCGCGAGAGGCGGGCAGTACTTC.